Below, 22 T cell receptor beta chains from the same sample are listed, as sequenced in a study of blood T cell repertoires in COVID-19. Data came from immunoSEQ multiplex PCR; TCRdb stores just in-frame clones and leaves some out. The data show about 170,000 clones, roughly 91% seen once. Sample: peripheral blood. The receptors originated from a man between 18 and 29 years old with COVID-19, enrolled during active disease.

The chain is built from TRBV28 and TRBJ1-3; D is unresolved. The CDR3 runs to 15 residues. Trimming shortened V by 6 bases and J by 0 bases, and 12 bases separated the two germline ends. The V gene's germline CDR1 is MDHEN and CDR2 SYDVKM. CDR3 sequence: CASSSKGGSGNTIYF. DNA of the CDR3: TGTGCCAGCAGCTCCAAGGGAGGCTCTGGAAACACCATATATTTT. Combining the CDR3 with reference TRBV28 and TRBJ1-3 gives the whole variable domain DVKVTQSSRYLVKRTGEKVFLECVQDMDHENMFWYRQDPGLGLRLIYFSYDVKMKEKGDIPEGYSVSREKKERFSLILESASTNQTSMYLCASSSKGGSGNTIYFGEGSWLTVV.

This clone was seen only once. This chain joins TRBV4-1 and TRBJ2-1; TRBD2 matches at 9 bases. CDR1 MGHRA and CDR2 YSYEKL come from the germline V gene. This CDR3 is built from 17 residues. The ends lost 3 bases at V and 3 bases at J; junction bases unmatched: 9. Here the CDR3 reads CASSQPLSGRHYNEQFF. Here the CDR3 DNA reads TGCGCCAGCAGCCAGCCCTTAAGCGGGAGGCACTACAATGAGCAGTTCTTC.

V is TRBV4-3 and J is TRBJ2-2, with D perhaps TRBD2 (5 bases). Trimming took off 1 base at V and 7 bases at J, with 13 bases between the two ends. CDR1 LGHNA and CDR2 YSLEER come from the germline V gene. The CDR3 extends over 15 amino acids. CDR3 region: CASSQAASRGGELFF. The CDR3 DNA is TGCGCCAGCAGCCAAGCTGCTAGTCGGGGCGGGGAGCTGTTTTTT.

The J gene is TRBJ2-3, the V gene TRBV4-1; 10 bases agree with TRBD2. Germline assignment: CDR1 MGHRA and CDR2 YSYEKL. CDR3 length: 17 amino acids. V gave up 4 bases and J gave up 3 bases; unmatched junction bases: 10. The CDR3 region is CASSLPLAGDSTDTQYF. CDR3 nucleotide sequence: TGCGCCAGCAGCCTACCCCTAGCGGGAGATTCTACAGATACGCAGTATTTT.

This clone came up once. This chain uses TRBV7-2 with TRBJ2-5, with 9 bases identical to TRBD2. Per germline, CDR1 SGHTA and CDR2 FQGNSA. The CDR3 consists of 16 residues. Germline trimming cut 1 base from V and 4 bases from J; bases unmatched to any gene: 7. In DNA form, the CDR3 reads TGTGCCAGCAGCTTAGTCCGGGCGGGAGGGCGAGAGACCCAGTACTTC. This sequence encodes CASSLVRAGGRETQYF.

The chain couples TRBV13 to TRBJ2-7; 9 bases align to TRBD1. There are 14 residues in the CDR3. The ends lost 5 bases at V and 3 bases at J; junction bases unmatched: 5. Looked up from germline, CDR1 is PRHDT and CDR2 is FYEKMQ (reference sequence). This CDR3 reads CASSPGTGRYEQYF. DNA of the CDR3: TGTGCCAGCAGCCCGGGGACAGGGCGCTACGAGCAGTACTTC.

The chain links TRBV7-6 to TRBJ2-1; D is undetermined. This CDR3 spans 12 amino acids. Germline CDR1 is SGHVS and CDR2 is FNYEAQ. Trimming stripped 1 base from V and 6 bases from J, with 4 bases between. CDR3 sequence (DNA): TGTGCCAGCAGCTTAGACGGCAATGAGCAGTTCTTC. Translating gives CASSLDGNEQFF.

This clone appeared once. The V and J genes are TRBV15 and TRBJ1-5; D gene unclear. The V end was cut by 3 bases, the J end by 7 bases, with 10 bases between. CDR1 is LNHNV and CDR2 is YYDKDF in the germline V gene (reference sequence). The CDR3 runs to 13 residues. In DNA form, the CDR3 reads TGTGCCACCAGCAGTGAGGTACAACAGCCCCAGCATTTT. It yields the protein CATSSEVQQPQHF.

The CDR3 spells CASSLGDRGRGQPQHF. Here the CDR3 DNA reads TGTGCCAGCAGCTTAGGTGACAGGGGGCGCGGGCAGCCCCAGCATTTT. The chain joins TRBV7-2 to TRBJ1-5; TRBD1 aligns across 10 bases. CDR1 is SGHTA and CDR2 is FQGNSA in the germline V gene. V trimming: 1 base; J trimming: 7 bases; junction bases outside the gene matches: 7. This CDR3 has 16 residues.

This sequence joins TRBV19 and TRBJ2-3; TRBD2 matches at 9 bases. Trimming removed 5 bases from V and 4 bases from J; junction bases left unmatched: 13. The CDR3 is made up of 17 amino acids. Germline values: CDR1 LNHDA, CDR2 SQIVND (reference sequence). As DNA, the CDR3 is TGTGCCAGTAGTCCCCGCGGTAGCGGGAGTTACGCAGATACGCAGTATTTT. Protein product: CASSPRGSGSYADTQYF.

Here the CDR3 reads CASRRTGLGEQYF. CDR3 bases: TGTGCCAGCAGGAGGACAGGGTTGGGCGAGCAGTACTTC. The gene calls are TRBV12-3 or TRBV12-4 and TRBJ2-7, with 8 positions matching TRBD1. V trimming: 6 bases; J trimming: 6 bases; junction bases outside the gene matches: 7. This CDR3 comprises 13 residues.

V is TRBV6-6 and J is TRBJ1-1, with a tentative D call TRBD1 (5 bases). CDR1 is MNHNY, CDR2 SVGAGI, per germline (reference sequence). The ends were cut back, 5 bases at V and 2 bases at J, with 15 bases in the middle. The CDR3 loop spans 15 amino acids. This CDR3 reads CASSDRGKGNTEAFF. As DNA, the CDR3 is TGTGCCAGCAGTGATCGGGGGAAAGGAAACACTGAAGCTTTCTTT.

The chain employs TRBV3-1 (or the pseudogene TRBV3-2) and TRBJ1-6; D remains unclear. This CDR3 is 13 amino acids long. V lost 3 bases to trimming and J lost 7 bases, with 7 bases between them. Germline CDR1 reads LGHDT; CDR2 reads YNNKEL (reference sequence). This CDR3 is CASSHRSNSPLHF. The CDR3 DNA follows: TGTGCCAGCAGCCACAGGTCGAATTCACCCCTCCACTTT.

J is TRBJ2-7 and V is TRBV7-2, with D perhaps matching TRBD2 (5 bases). The CDR3 is 13 residues long. Looked up from germline, CDR1 is SGHTA and CDR2 is FQGNSA. The germline V and J ends were trimmed by 5 bases and 7 bases, with 15 bases remaining between them. The CDR3 sequence: CASSVAGPGEQYF. CDR3 coding DNA: TGTGCCAGCAGCGTGGCTGGGCCGGGAGAGCAGTACTTC.

The V and J genes are TRBV27 and TRBJ1-5; D uncertain. Per the germline V gene, CDR1 is MNHEY and CDR2 is SMNVEV (reference sequence). V lost 5 bases, J lost 0 bases, and 5 bases lay in between. The CDR3 has 13 residues. The CDR3 coding sequence is TGTGCCAGCAGTCTCGGTAGCAATCAGCCCCAGCATTTT. Encoded protein: CASSLGSNQPQHF.

The J gene is TRBJ1-1, the V gene TRBV7-3; D gene ambiguous. This CDR3 comprises 16 residues. Germline V CDR1 and CDR2: SGHTA, FQGTGA. V lost 1 base, J lost 4 bases, and 16 bases lay in between. CDR3: CASSLKSPGAGTEAFF. CDR3 in DNA: TGTGCCAGCAGCTTAAAATCCCCGGGAGCGGGCACTGAAGCTTTCTTT.

This clone was counted between two and nine times. The chain employs TRBV2 and TRBJ1-5, with 12 positions matching TRBD1. V lost 5 bases to trimming and J lost 7 bases; unmatched junction nucleotides: 6. The CDR3 runs 15 residues. Germline CDR1 SNHLY, CDR2 FYNNEI. The DNA of the CDR3 is TGTGCCAGCAGTTTGGGACAGGGGGCTGGGCAGCCCCAGCATTTT. Protein: CASSLGQGAGQPQHF.

The chain links TRBV10-3 to TRBJ2-7; 7 bases fit TRBD1. Trimming removed 6 bases from V and 0 bases from J; junction bases left unmatched: 2. The CDR3 is made up of 13 amino acids. Germline V gene sequence: CDR1 ENHRY, CDR2 SYGVKD. The CDR3 spells CAIRGQFSYEQYF. The CDR3 bases are TGTGCCATCAGGGGACAGTTCTCCTACGAGCAGTACTTC.

V gene TRBV12-5 combines with J gene TRBJ2-3, with TRBD2 matching over 9 bases. The CDR3 consists of 18 residues. Germline assignment: CDR1 LGHNT and CDR2 FRNRAP. Trimming cost V 3 bases and J 5 bases; bases outside gene matches: 15. The CDR3 loop is CASGFLPLAGERVDTQYF. CDR3 nucleotide sequence: TGTGCTAGTGGTTTCCTTCCCTTAGCGGGAGAGCGGGTAGATACGCAGTATTTT.

The gene calls are TRBV5-5 and TRBJ2-3, with 7 bases identical to TRBD1. Trimming removed 3 bases from V and 2 bases from J; junction bases left unmatched: 3. CDR3 size: 14 residues. Germline V CDR1 and CDR2: SGHKS, YYEKEE (reference sequence). CDR3 in DNA: TGTGCCAGCAGCTCACAGGGGTACACAGATACGCAGTATTTT. It specifies CASSSQGYTDTQYF.

The chain uses TRBV9 and TRBJ2-5, with D perhaps TRBD2 (5 bases). Per germline, CDR1 SGDLS and CDR2 YYNGEE. The CDR3 runs to 13 residues. V was trimmed by 3 bases and J by 5 bases, leaving 11 bases between them. In DNA form, the CDR3 reads TGTGCCAGCAGCGCGGGGAATCGGGAGACCCAGTACTTC. Its translation: CASSAGNRETQYF.

The chain uses TRBV5-6 and TRBJ1-1; 9 bases agree with TRBD1. The V and J ends lost 2 bases and 2 bases, in that order; junction bases with no gene match: 4. CDR3 length equals 15 residues. Germline CDR1 reads SGHDT; CDR2 reads YYEEEE. DNA for the CDR3: TGTGCCAGCAGCTTACCGGACAGGGGCAACACTGAAGCTTTCTTT. Its translation: CASSLPDRGNTEAFF.